The 15 T cell receptor beta chains below were found in one sample sequenced in a study of early T cells in non-severe SARS-CoV-2 infection. TCRdb itself ran the 5' RACE reads through MiXCR, one entry per CDR3 protein. The data contain 90,000 to 120,000 distinct CDR3 sequences, around 10% of them singletons. The sequenced material came from whole blood. These receptors all stem from an adult who was a healthcare worker with PCR-confirmed SARS-CoV-2 infection or an uninfected control (not recorded which).

This clonotype was seen only a few times. The chain joins TRBV12-3 or TRBV12-4 to TRBJ2-7; no clear D gene. The CDR3 is 13 residues long. V was cut by 3 bases and J by 2 bases, with 8 bases left in between. CDR3 nucleotides: TGTGCCAGCAGTTTTGGATTCACCTACGAGCAGTACTTC. Its translation is CASSFGFTYEQYF.

This clonotype was observed many times. The rearrangement links TRBV13 to TRBJ1-1; the D gene is possibly TRBD1 (5 bases). CDR1 is PRHDT, CDR2 FYEKMQ, per germline (reference sequence). The V end was cut by 7 bases, the J end by 1 base, with 13 bases between. The CDR3 length is 14 residues. Here the CDR3 reads CASTPHRTNTEAFF. CDR3 nucleotides: TGTGCCAGCACCCCCCACAGGACGAACACTGAAGCTTTCTTT.

This clonotype appeared a few times. The rearrangement joins TRBV20-1 to TRBJ1-4; D gene unclear. The CDR3 spans 14 residues. Germline values: CDR1 DFQATT, CDR2 SNEGSKA (reference sequence). Trimming removed 3 bases at V and 0 bases at J, with 8 bases between. CDR3 region: CSASRAATNEKLFF. CDR3 nucleotides: TGCAGTGCTAGCCGAGCTGCAACTAATGAAAAACTGTTTTTT.

This clonotype was seen ten or more times. The CDR3 here is CASSQAAELVSGELFF. CDR3 DNA sequence: TGCGCCAGCAGCCAAGCCGCCGAACTAGTCTCCGGGGAGCTGTTTTTT. The chain employs TRBV4-1 and TRBJ2-2, with a weak D call TRBD2 (5 bases). With 1 base removed from V and 6 bases from J, the gap between germline ends came to 15 bases. Germline-derived CDR1 and CDR2 are MGHRA and YSYEKL. The CDR3 has 16 residues.

This clonotype occurred many times. This chain uses TRBV5-1 with TRBJ1-1; D is undetermined. Trimming removed 5 bases from V and 3 bases from J, with 11 bases in between. CDR3 length: 13 residues. Per germline, CDR1 SGHRS and CDR2 YFSETQ. The CDR3 region is CASRLDTDTEAFF. The CDR3 DNA reads TGCGCCAGCAGATTAGATACGGACACTGAAGCTTTCTTT.

Of note for this clonotype: Compared with germline, one end of the junction differs, possibly owing to a read error. The V and J genes are TRBV29-1 and TRBJ1-1, with D perhaps TRBD1 (6 bases). Germline CDR1 and CDR2: SQVTM and ANQGSEA. The CDR3 consists of 14 residues. CDR3 DNA: TGCAGCGTTGAAGATCAAGACAGGCCCCGAGGGGTTTTTTTT. It yields the protein CSVEDQDRPRGVFF.

This clonotype was counted between two and nine times. This chain links TRBV7-9 with TRBJ2-2; no firm D call. The CDR3 has 13 amino acids. V was cut by 5 bases and J by 2 bases, with 6 bases left in between. The V gene's germline CDR1 is SEHNR and CDR2 FQNEAQ (reference sequence). CDR3 coding DNA: TGTGCCAGCAGCCGCTTTAACACCGGGGAGCTGTTTTTT. This encodes CASSRFNTGELFF.

A few counts support this clonotype. The rearrangement joins TRBV19 to TRBJ2-3; the match to TRBD2 covers 11 bases. Germline-derived CDR1 and CDR2 are LNHDA and SQIVND (reference sequence). V was pared by 1 base and J by 5 bases, with 5 bases of the junction left unmatched. This CDR3 spans 16 amino acids. The CDR3 coding sequence is TGTGCCAGTAGTATAGCGTGGACTAGCGGGTTAGATACGCAGTATTTT. Its translation: CASSIAWTSGLDTQYF.

This clonotype was found many times. J is TRBJ1-4 and V is TRBV20-1, with TRBD1 matching over 12 bases. The CDR3 length is 17 residues. V trimming: 2 bases; J trimming: 8 bases; junction bases outside the gene matches: 12. In germline, CDR1 is DFQATT, CDR2 SNEGSKA (reference sequence). In DNA form, the CDR3 reads TGCAGTGCTAGACCCGGGACAGGGGGCCTTCGCGGCGAAAAACTGTTTTTT. Translating gives CSARPGTGGLRGEKLFF.

This clonotype was observed a few times. One end of the junction does not line up with germline, which may come from a read error. This chain joins TRBV12-5 and TRBJ2-2; 10 bases fit TRBD1. The CDR3 is made up of 16 amino acids. The V gene's germline CDR1 is LGHNT and CDR2 FRNRAP. The CDR3 DNA follows: TGTGCTAGTGGCCTTCGGACAGGGGGGAACTCCGGGGAGCTGTTTTTT. This codes for CASGLRTGGNSGELFF.

This clonotype was seen more than once but under ten times. The chain combines TRBV20-1 with TRBJ2-5, with a weak D call TRBD2 (7 bases). The V gene lost 3 bases and the J gene lost 2 bases, with 13 bases spanning the gap. Germline-derived CDR1 and CDR2 are DFQATT and SNEGSKA (reference sequence). The CDR3 has 14 residues. CDR3 sequence reads: CSASGGGPQETQYF. The CDR3 DNA reads TGCAGTGCTAGTGGGGGGGGCCCACAAGAGACCCAGTACTTC.

The CDR3 DNA reads TGTGCCAGCATATACCGTGGGGGTGACGAGACCCAGTACTTC. Its translation: CASIYRGGDETQYF. The chain uses TRBV12-3 or TRBV12-4 and TRBJ2-5; D tentatively fits TRBD1 or TRBD2 (5 bases each). The CDR3 has 14 amino acids. The V end lost 7 bases, the J end lost 5 bases, and 17 bases lay between the germline ends.

The chain has TRBV4-1 and TRBJ1-4; no firm D call. Trimming left V 5 bases short and J 4 bases short, with 11 bases between. This CDR3 is built from 14 residues. CDR1 and CDR2 from the germline V gene are MGHRA and YSYEKL. CDR3 DNA: TGCGCCAGCAGCAGAGGCAGAGATAATGAAAAACTGTTTTTT. Amino acids: CASSRGRDNEKLFF.

This clonotype was recorded at least ten times. The CDR3 sequence is CASSSGIPPDTGELFF. CDR3 DNA: TGTGCCAGTAGTAGCGGGATTCCCCCAGACACCGGGGAGCTGTTTTTT. This chain connects TRBV19 to TRBJ2-2; possibly TRBD2 for D (6 bases). Germline V gene data show CDR1 as LNHDA and CDR2 as SQIVND (reference sequence). V was trimmed by 4 bases and J by 3 bases, leaving 15 bases between them. The CDR3 sequence is 16 residues long. Full variable domain (missing parts from reference TRBV19 and TRBJ2-2): DGGITQSPKYLFRKEGQNVTLSCEQNLNHDAMYWYRQDPGQGLRLIYYSQIVNDFQKGDIAEGYSVSREKKESFPLTVTSAQKNPTAFYLCASSSGIPPDTGELFFGEGSRLTVL.

There are a few counts of this clonotype. This sequence joins TRBV7-3 and TRBJ2-7, with D perhaps TRBD1 (5 bases). V lost 5 bases to trimming and J lost 3 bases, with 17 bases between them. The CDR3 extends over 15 amino acids. Per the germline V gene, CDR1 is SGHTA and CDR2 is FQGTGA. CDR3 sequence reads: CASSPPRTLNYEQYF. The CDR3 DNA is TGTGCCAGCAGCCCCCCCCGGACACTAAACTACGAGCAGTACTTC.